The T cell receptor beta chain described here comes from a study of blood T cell repertoires in COVID-19. Study context: Samples representing acute and convalescent COVID-19 were sourced from the United States, Italy and Spain. T cells, B-cell-depleted T cells, or PBMCs supplied cDNA or gDNA.

This clone was found a few times. Authors' data handling: The assay estimated nucleated cells by amplifying reference gene primers. Produced via immunoSEQ multiplex PCR; TCRdb's table is partial and in-frame only. V, J and clone size were drawn from that table, and D and trimming were deduced from the DNA. The sample yields around 43,000 clones, 88% seen once. The germline gives CDR1 WNHNN, CDR2 SYGVQD (reference sequence). CDR3 size: 14 residues. Trimming left V 11 bases short and J 5 bases short, with 18 bases between. The rearrangement joins TRBV10-1 to TRBJ2-2; D is possibly TRBD2 (6 bases). The TCR comes from a woman aged 70 to 79 with acute or convalescent COVID-19. The sample was peripheral blood. This CDR3 reads CAGTPQLATGELFF. DNA for the CDR3: TGCGCCGGAACCCCTCAGCTAGCGACCGGGGAGCTGTTTTTT.